These T cell receptor beta chains were read from a single sample in a study of cytomegalovirus exposure and HLA in healthy donors. Produced via immunoSEQ multiplex PCR; TCRdb's table is partial and in-frame only. The sample shows approximately 110,000 clones, around 94% of them seen only once. The sequenced material came from PBMCs. The receptors come from a woman aged 18-29 years in good health and CMV-seronegative. Both conserved end residues are part of each CDR3. A D gene is named only where the DNA matches it firmly. Expanded clones get a size class; other rows say once, few or many, or leave the size out.

V	J	D	size	DNA	CDR3
TRBV14	TRBJ1-5	.	.	TGTGCCAGCAGCCAAGGCGTTAATCAGCCCCAGCATTTT	CASSQGVNQPQHF
TRBV7-9	TRBJ2-1	.	once	TGTGCCAGCAGCTTAGTCGATGAGCAGTTCTTC	CASSLVDEQFF
TRBV7-2	TRBJ2-1	.	.	TGTGCCAGCAGCTTAGTTTTTTGGAGTGTAGACCCCGACAGTGAGCAGTTCTTC	CASSLVFWSVDPDSEQFF
TRBV28	TRBJ2-7	.	.	TGTGCCAGCAGTTTCGCGGACAGCCGCCCCGGCGACGAGCAGTACTTC	CASSFADSRPGDEQYF
TRBV27	TRBJ1-6	.	.	TGTGCCAGCAGTCCTACCCCCCGAGGTTCCTATAATTCACCCCTCCACTTT	CASSPTPRGSYNSPLHF
TRBV27	TRBJ2-1	.	.	TGTGCCAGCACCCTACAGTTTCCCTACAATGAGCAGTTCTTC	CASTLQFPYNEQFF
TRBV6-6	TRBJ2-1	.	.	TGTGCCAGCAGCGGAAAGACACAGTTTATAGTCCGTGAGCAGTTCTTC	CASSGKTQFIVREQFF
TRBV28	TRBJ2-7	.	once	TGTGCCAGCAGGCGGGACGATTTCTACGAGCAGTACTTC	CASRRDDFYEQYF
TRBV4-1	TRBJ2-1	.	.	TGCGCCAGCAGCCAAGGAGCATACAATGAGCAGTTCTTC	CASSQGAYNEQFF
TRBV5-1	TRBJ2-5	.	.	TGCGCCAGCAGCTTGGCGCAGGGCAGGAGACAAGAGACCCAGTACTTC	CASSLAQGRRQETQYF
TRBV10-1	TRBJ2-7	.	.	TGCGCCAGCAGTGAGTCCGGGGTTCCGTACGAGCAGTACTTC	CASSESGVPYEQYF
TRBV5-1	TRBJ1-2	.	.	TGCGCCAGCAGCCGGGAAGGGCGAAACTATGGCTACACCTTC	CASSREGRNYGYTF
TRBV5-1	TRBJ2-3	.	.	TGCGCCAGCAGCTTGGTAAGTGGCCGCCAGAACCCAGATACGCAGTATTTT	CASSLVSGRQNPDTQYF
TRBV19	TRBJ1-2	.	.	TGTGCCAGTAGTAGCAGCAGGGTTCCGAACTATGGCTACACCTTC	CASSSSRVPNYGYTF
TRBV11-2	TRBJ1-3	.	.	TGTGCCAGCAGCTTATCGGCGCAGGGAGGAAACACCATATATTTT	CASSLSAQGGNTIYF
TRBV5-8	TRBJ2-7	TRBD2	.	TGTGCCAGCAGCTGGACACGGACTAGCGGGAGCGGGGAGGGCTCCGAGCAGTACTTC	CASSWTRTSGSGEGSEQYF
TRBV9	TRBJ2-4	.	.	TGTGCCAGCGCCCGAGGGGGGGCAGGGGAAAACATTCAGTACTTC	CASARGGAGENIQYF
TRBV15	TRBJ1-6	.	.	TGTGCCACCAGCAGAGATGGTGCGGATAATTCACCCCTCCACTTT	CATSRDGADNSPLHF
TRBV9	TRBJ2-7	TRBD1	.	TGTGCCAGCAGCGATGGACAGGGGAGGAACGAGCAGTACTTC	CASSDGQGRNEQYF
TRBV7-9	TRBJ2-1	TRBD2	once	TGTGCCAGCAGTTTTCGGGGGGAGCTGAACAATGAGCAGTTCTTC	CASSFRGELNNEQFF
TRBV6-1	TRBJ1-1	.	.	TGTGCCAGCAGTGAACTTACAGGGCAGTTGAACACTGAAGCTTTCTTT	CASSELTGQLNTEAFF
TRBV13	TRBJ2-7	TRBD2	.	TGTGCCAGCAGCCTCGGGACTAGCGGGGAAAGCTCCTACGAGCAGTACTTC	CASSLGTSGESSYEQYF
TRBV5-1	TRBJ2-3	.	once	TGCGCCAGCAGCTTGGGGTCCAGGGCTAGCACAGATACGCAGTATTTT	CASSLGSRASTDTQYF
TRBV9	TRBJ2-3	TRBD2	.	TGTGCCAGCAGCGTAGGGGCTAGCGGGAGAACAGATACGCAGTATTTT	CASSVGASGRTDTQYF
TRBV5-5	TRBJ1-5	.	.	TGTGCCAGCAGCTTGGGCAGGGACAATCAGCCCCAGCATTTT	CASSLGRDNQPQHF
TRBV7-9	TRBJ1-2	TRBD1	.	TGTGCCAGCAGCTTTGCCGACAGGGACTATGGCTACACCTTC	CASSFADRDYGYTF
TRBV2	TRBJ2-2	.	.	TGTGCCACCTCACAGGGAGGGGTACCACCCGGGGAGCTGTTTTTT	CATSQGGVPPGELFF
TRBV6-1	TRBJ1-3	TRBD1	.	TGTGCCAGCAGTGAAGGACAGGGACTGGCTGGAAACACCATATATTTT	CASSEGQGLAGNTIYF
TRBV5-1	TRBJ1-2	.	once	TGCGCCAGCAGCTTCTCAGGGCTGGGCTACACCTTC	CASSFSGLGYTF
TRBV6-5	TRBJ1-4	.	.	TGTGCCAGCAGTCAACTGGACAGTAATGAAAAACTGTTTTTT	CASSQLDSNEKLFF
TRBV6-1	TRBJ1-2	.	.	TGTGCCAGCAGTGAAATGAGGACAGTCTATGGCTACACCTTC	CASSEMRTVYGYTF
TRBV9	TRBJ2-2	.	.	TGTGCCAGCAGCGCGTTCAACACCGGGGAGCTGTTTTTT	CASSAFNTGELFF
TRBV27	TRBJ1-2	.	.	TGTGCCAGCAGTCTGCAGGCAAACGCCCCAAACTATGGCTACACCTTC	CASSLQANAPNYGYTF
TRBV6-5	TRBJ1-2	.	.	TGTGCCAGCAGTTACTCAGGGAGACCCGGCGGTGGCTACACCTTC	CASSYSGRPGGGYTF
TRBV6-6	TRBJ1-5	TRBD1	.	TGTGCCAGCAGGGAAACAGGGGGAGATCAGCCCCAGCATTTT	CASRETGGDQPQHF
TRBV6-5	TRBJ2-1	TRBD1	.	TGTGCCAGCCATACAGGGGACAATGAGCAGTTCTTC	CASHTGDNEQFF
TRBV27	TRBJ2-7	TRBD2	.	TGTGCCAGCAGTTGGGCGGGAGGCTTCTACGAGCAGTACTTC	CASSWAGGFYEQYF
TRBV19	TRBJ1-1	TRBD1	.	TGTGCCAGTAGTTACAGGGGGCGAACTGAAGCTTTCTTT	CASSYRGRTEAFF
TRBV30	TRBJ2-7	.	.	TGTGCCTCATCCGACTCCCGCTACGAGCAGTACTTC	CASSDSRYEQYF